This T cell receptor beta chain was observed in a study of cytomegalovirus exposure and HLA in healthy donors. Whole-study findings and limits: Researchers reported that a few CMV-associated chains were confirmed in vitro as CMV antigen-specific.

The CDR3 is made up of 15 amino acids. Trimming stripped 0 bases from V and 3 bases from J, with 10 bases between. CDR1 and CDR2 (germline): SGDLS, YYNGEE. The PCR used 60 Vbeta and 13 Jbeta primers. Only in-frame clones appear in the TCRdb table, and some are missing; sequencing was by immunoSEQ multiplex PCR. The sample contains 150,000 to 200,000 clones, 70% to 90% of which appear only once. As to this clone: Its cognate antigen is unknown.

The sequencing input was PBMCs. This TCR was sampled from a woman aged 18-35 years in good health and CMV-seronegative. V usage is TRBV9 and J usage is TRBJ2-1; D ambiguous. CDR3 coding DNA: TGTGCCAGCAGCGTAGCAGGTCACCTCTACAATGAGCAGTTCTTC. Translation gives CASSVAGHLYNEQFF.